Reported below is one T cell receptor (beta chain). Its antigen is not identified. Second-dose schedules of about 4 or about 12 weeks were combined. The data derive from a study of T cell responses to AZD1222 COVID-19 vaccine. Clones were read by immunoSEQ multiplex PCR, and TCRdb kept only the in-frame ones, dropping some. The sample records nearly 110,000 clones, 87% being singletons. From germline, CDR1 is SGHRS and CDR2 YFSETQ. Trimming pared 0 bases from V and 1 base from J, leaving 4 bases between. The CDR3 has 13 residues. Regarding the study as a whole: At baseline, seropositivity was found in only 5 to 7 AZD1222 recipients. A rise in Spike-specific TCR breadth and depth followed two AZD1222 doses. A reported finding is that nearly half of spike-specific TCRs target unmutated variant regions.

The source of this sequence is an adult who received the AZD1222 COVID-19 vaccine. The chain has TRBV5-1 and TRBJ1-1; D is unclear. Sequenced here: peripheral blood, sampled 28 days after the second AZD1222 dose. CDR3 bases: TGCGCCAGCAGCTTGGGAGGGAACACTGAAGCTTTCTTT. Translated, it gives CASSLGGNTEAFF.